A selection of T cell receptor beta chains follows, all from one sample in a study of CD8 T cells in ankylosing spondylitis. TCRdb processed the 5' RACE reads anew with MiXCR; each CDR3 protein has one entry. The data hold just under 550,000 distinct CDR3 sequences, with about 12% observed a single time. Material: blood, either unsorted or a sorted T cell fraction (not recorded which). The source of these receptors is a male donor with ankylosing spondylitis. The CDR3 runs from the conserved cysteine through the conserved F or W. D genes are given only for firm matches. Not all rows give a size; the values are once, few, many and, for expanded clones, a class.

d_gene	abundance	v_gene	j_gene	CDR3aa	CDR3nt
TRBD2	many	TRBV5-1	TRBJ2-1	CASSRGTSGDNEQFF	TGCGCCAGCAGCCGAGGGACTAGCGGGGACAATGAGCAGTTCTTC
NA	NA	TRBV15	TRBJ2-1	CATSRVGRESYNEQFF	TGTGCCACCAGCAGAGTTGGCAGGGAGTCCTACAATGAGCAGTTCTTC
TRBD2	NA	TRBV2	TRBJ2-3	CASSEGLSGGADTQYF	TGTGCCAGCAGTGAAGGTCTGTCGGGAGGGGCAGATACGCAGTATTTT
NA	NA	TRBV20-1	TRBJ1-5	CSARGLNYGQPQHF	TGCAGTGCTAGAGGGCTAAATTACGGTCAGCCCCAGCATTTT
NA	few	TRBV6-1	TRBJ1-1	CASRRDRNLNTEAFF	TGTGCCAGCAGACGAGACAGGAACCTGAACACTGAAGCTTTCTTT
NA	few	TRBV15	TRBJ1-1	CATSREYSGRTEAFF	TGTGCCACCAGCAGAGAATACTCGGGAAGGACTGAAGCTTTCTTT
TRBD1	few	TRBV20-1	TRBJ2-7	CSARPFYRGHEQYF	TGCAGTGCTAGACCCTTCTACAGGGGCCACGAGCAGTACTTC
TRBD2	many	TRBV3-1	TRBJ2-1	CASSPLAGKNNEQFF	TGTGCCAGCAGCCCACTAGCGGGGAAGAACAATGAGCAGTTCTTC
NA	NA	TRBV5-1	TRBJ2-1	CASSLDTGPEQFF	TGCGCCAGCAGCTTGGATACGGGGCCTGAGCAGTTCTTC
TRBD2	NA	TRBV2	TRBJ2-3	CASRVSSGRKETDTQYF	TGTGCCAGCAGAGTCTCTAGCGGGAGAAAGGAGACAGATACGCAGTATTTT
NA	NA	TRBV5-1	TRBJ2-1	CASSLADGPYNEQFF	TGCGCCAGCAGCTTGGCCGACGGGCCGTACAATGAGCAGTTCTTC
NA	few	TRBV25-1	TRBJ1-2	CASSEYNSNYGYTF	TGTGCCAGCAGTGAATATAACAGTAACTATGGCTACACCTTC
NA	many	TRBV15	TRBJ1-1	CATSITGKNTEAFF	TGTGCCACCAGCATCACAGGGAAGAACACTGAAGCTTTCTTT
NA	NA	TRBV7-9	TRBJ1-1	CASSFLTMNTEAFF	TGTGCCAGCAGCTTCCTAACCATGAACACTGAAGCTTTCTTT
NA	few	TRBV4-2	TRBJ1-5	CASSHENQPQHF	TGTGCCAGCAGCCACGAAAATCAGCCCCAGCATTTT
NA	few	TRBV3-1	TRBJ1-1	CASSQLGPNTEAFF	TGTGCCAGCAGCCAACTGGGCCCGAACACTGAAGCTTTCTTT
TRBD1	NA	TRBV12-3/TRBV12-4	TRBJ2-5	CASSSTGGQGQETQYF	TGTGCCAGCAGTTCAACAGGGGGACAGGGGCAAGAGACCCAGTACTTC
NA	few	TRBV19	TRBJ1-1	CASSRRSEMNTEAFF	TGTGCCAGTAGTAGGCGGAGCGAAATGAACACTGAAGCTTTCTTT